A single sample gave rise to the 9 T cell receptor beta chains below, sequenced in a study of blood T cells in healthy people across ages. A J-beta primer mix and a sample-barcoded 5' primer were used in a second PCR of roughly 6 to 11 cycles. TCRdb reprocessed the 5' RACE reads via MiXCR and lists one record per CDR3 protein. The sample lists roughly 1,500,000 distinct CDR3 sequences, approximately 32% occurring once. The sample taken for sequencing was blood. These receptors all come from a woman between 25 and 40 years old in good health.

The V gene is TRBV11-2, the J gene TRBJ2-5; D is perhaps TRBD2 (6 bases). The germline V and J ends were trimmed by 5 bases and 11 bases, with 18 bases remaining between them. The CDR3 has 13 amino acids. Germline values: CDR1 SGHAT, CDR2 FQNNGV. The CDR3 here is CASSQELAKEQYF. CDR3 sequence (DNA): TGTGCCAGCAGCCAAGAACTAGCAAAGGAGCAGTACTTC.

The sample holds a few counts of this clonotype. J is TRBJ2-6 and V is TRBV5-1; D remains ambiguous. The germline V gene encodes CDR1 SGHRS and CDR2 YFSETQ. The CDR3 is made up of 15 amino acids. Trimming shortened V by 4 bases and J by 2 bases, and 10 bases separated the two germline ends. The CDR3 nucleotides are TGCGCCAGCAGCCCGAGCCCTCCTGGGGCCAACGTCCTGACTTTC. Encoded protein: CASSPSPPGANVLTF.

This clonotype came up a few times. This chain links TRBV18 with TRBJ2-1; no clear D gene. The CDR3 covers 12 residues. The germline gives CDR1 KGHSH, CDR2 LQKENI. Trimming took off 1 base at V and 12 bases at J, with 10 bases between the two ends. The CDR3 loop is CASSPRSDVQFF. CDR3 in DNA: TGTGCCAGCTCACCACGTTCGGATGTGCAGTTCTTC.

This clonotype was seen a handful of times. This rearrangement joins TRBV6-5 to TRBJ2-3, with 8 nucleotides matching TRBD1. J lost 8 bases, V lost 6 bases, and 10 bases had no gene match. The length of the CDR3 is 14 residues. Germline CDR1 is MNHEY and CDR2 is SVGAGI. This chain's CDR3 is CASRPTGDRGTQYF. CDR3 nucleotide sequence: TGTGCCAGCAGACCGACAGGGGATAGGGGTACGCAGTATTTT.

The chain recombines TRBV4-1 with TRBJ2-7, with D hard to call. V shed 4 bases and J shed 1 base, with 17 bases lying between them. Germline V CDR1 and CDR2: MGHRA, YSYEKL. CDR3 length: 16 amino acids. The CDR3 region is CASSPLSNIRSYEQYF. In DNA form, the CDR3 reads TGCGCCAGCAGCCCCCTCTCCAACATCAGATCCTACGAGCAGTACTTC.

This clonotype has a count of ten or more. The chain combines TRBV11-2 with TRBJ2-7, with D perhaps TRBD1 or TRBD2 (5 bases each). The germline gives CDR1 SGHAT, CDR2 FQNNGV. This CDR3 comprises 12 residues. V was cut by 3 bases and J by 7 bases, with 10 bases left in between. DNA of the CDR3: TGTGCCAGCAGCTTTGGGGGACCGGAGCAGTACTTC. Encoded protein: CASSFGGPEQYF.

The CDR3 region is CASSYPAGGRTDTQYF. CDR3 sequence (DNA): TGTGCCAGCAGTTACCCGGCGGGGGGCCGCACAGATACGCAGTATTTT. The chain combines TRBV6-2 or TRBV6-3 with TRBJ2-3; 8 bases are shared with TRBD2. The CDR3 is 16 residues long. Unmatched junction bases numbered 5, after V lost 2 bases and J lost 1 base. Germline V lookup: CDR1 MNHEY, CDR2 SVGEGT.

This clonotype was observed a handful of times. The chain uses TRBV5-6 and TRBJ2-4, with D possibly being TRBD2 (7 bases). The CDR3 covers 17 residues. V gave up 4 bases and J gave up 8 bases, with 25 bases separating them. The germline gives CDR1 SGHDT, CDR2 YYEEEE. The CDR3 nucleotides are TGTGCCAGCAGCGTTGGGGGGGCTAGGCCCCCTGAACACATTCAGTACTTC. It encodes CASSVGGARPPEHIQYF.

This clonotype was found a few times. The chain is built from TRBV4-1 and TRBJ2-7, with TRBD2 matching 8 bases. Germline V gene data show CDR1 as MGHRA and CDR2 as YSYEKL. V dropped 4 bases and J dropped 4; count of bases not matched to a gene: 15. This CDR3 contains 17 residues. The CDR3 is CASSPQIPGLGLYEQYF. The CDR3 region has the DNA TGCGCCAGCAGCCCACAAATTCCGGGACTAGGTCTGTACGAGCAGTACTTC.